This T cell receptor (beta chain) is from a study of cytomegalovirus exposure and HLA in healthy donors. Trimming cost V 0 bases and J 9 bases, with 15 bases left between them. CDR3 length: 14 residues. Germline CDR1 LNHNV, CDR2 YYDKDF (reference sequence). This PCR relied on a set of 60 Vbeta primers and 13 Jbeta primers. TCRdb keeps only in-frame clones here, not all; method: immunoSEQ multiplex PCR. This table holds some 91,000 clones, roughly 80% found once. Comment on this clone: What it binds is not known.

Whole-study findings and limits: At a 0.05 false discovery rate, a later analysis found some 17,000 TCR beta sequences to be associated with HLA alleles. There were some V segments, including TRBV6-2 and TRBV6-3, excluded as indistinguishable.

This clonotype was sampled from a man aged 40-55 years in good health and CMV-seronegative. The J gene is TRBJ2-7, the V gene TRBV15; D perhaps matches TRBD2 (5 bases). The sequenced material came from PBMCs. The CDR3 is CATSREGSHEGQYF. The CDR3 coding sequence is TGTGCCACCAGCAGAGAGGGTAGCCACGAGGGGCAGTACTTC. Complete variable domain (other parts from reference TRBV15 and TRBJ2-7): DAMVIQNPRYQVTQFGKPVTLSCSQTLNHNVMYWYQQKSSQAPKLLFHYYDKDFNNEADTPDNFQSRRPNTSFCFLDIRSPGLGDTAMYLCATSREGSHEGQYFGPGTRLTVT.